The next 21 T cell receptor beta chains were all read from a single sample in a study of beta chain features in type 1 diabetes. Study-level results: Significant though moderate, a shortening of TCRB CDR3s appeared in all four CD4+ subsets of Type 1 diabetes patients.

For these receptors, no antigen is known. cDNA synthesis used the whole RNA isolate, giving expressed TCRB sequences. Repertoires were generated with immunoSEQ multiplex PCR, while TCRdb's copy carries only in-frame clones and drops some. The sample consists of some 350,000 clones, 13% of them appearing once. Sequenced sample: naive CD4+ T cells from blood. The receptor source for this set is a woman aged 18 to 35 with type 1 diabetes.

The chain employs TRBV7-8 and TRBJ2-6; the D is unclear. Trimming stripped 2 bases from V and 12 bases from J, with 14 bases between. The germline V gene encodes CDR1 SGHVS and CDR2 FQNEAQ. The CDR3 is 14 residues long. The CDR3 spells CASSLIRSFGVLTF. CDR3 DNA sequence: TGTGCCAGCAGCTTAATCAGGTCCTTCGGCGTCCTGACTTTC.

This clone was seen more than once but under ten times. CDR3 residues: CASKGSGRGYEQYF. The CDR3 bases are TGTGCCAGTAAAGGTAGCGGGAGGGGCTACGAGCAGTACTTC. The chain combines TRBV28 with TRBJ2-7; 11 bases fit TRBD2. The length of the CDR3 is 14 residues. V gave up 9 bases and J gave up 3 bases; unmatched junction bases: 7. Per germline, CDR1 MDHEN and CDR2 SYDVKM.

V and J are TRBV27 and TRBJ2-3; 11 bases align to TRBD2. The CDR3 is made up of 18 amino acids. V shed 5 bases, J shed 3 bases, and the junction held 13 bases outside the gene matches. Germline values: CDR1 MNHEY, CDR2 SMNVEV (reference sequence). CDR3 residues: CASSILPRGLAETDTQYF. DNA of the CDR3: TGTGCCAGCAGTATCCTCCCTCGGGGACTAGCGGAGACAGATACGCAGTATTTT.

This clone came up a few times. The chain links TRBV5-1 to TRBJ2-5; no clear D gene. The CDR3 is made up of 17 amino acids. Trimming took 0 bases from V and 1 from J, leaving 16 bases between them. Per germline, CDR1 SGHRS and CDR2 YFSETQ. CDR3 bases: TGCGCCAGCAGCTTGGCGCGGCAGACGGCCATCCAAGAGACCCAGTACTTC. This codes for CASSLARQTAIQETQYF. The whole variable domain, remainder taken from reference TRBV5-1 and TRBJ2-5, is KAGVTQTPRYLIKTRGQQVTLSCSPISGHRSVSWYQQTPGQGLQFLFEYFSETQRNKGNFPGRFSGRQFSNSRSEMNVSTLELGDSALYLCASSLARQTAIQETQYFGPGTRLLVL.

This clone was found a few times. The chain carries TRBV27 and TRBJ2-5; D is possibly TRBD2 (5 bases). Trimming removed 2 bases at V and 5 bases at J, with 12 bases between. Germline V gives CDR1 MNHEY, CDR2 SMNVEV (reference sequence). CDR3 length equals 14 residues. CDR3 sequence reads: CASSLGGSGETQYF. As DNA, the CDR3 is TGTGCCAGCAGTTTAGGTGGGAGTGGGGAGACCCAGTACTTC.

J is TRBJ2-5 and V is TRBV6-5, with D perhaps matching TRBD1 (6 bases). V lost 0 bases to trimming and J lost 1 base, with 9 bases between them. The germline CDR1 and CDR2 sequences are MNHEY and SVGAGI. CDR3 length: 15 amino acids. CDR3 sequence (DNA): TGTGCCAGCAGTTACTCGCAGGGGATCCAAGAGACCCAGTACTTC. Its protein is CASSYSQGIQETQYF.

A few counts support this clone. The CDR3: CASSRGTVNTEAFF. CDR3 coding DNA: TGTGCCAGTAGTCGCGGGACGGTAAACACTGAAGCTTTCTTT. V gene TRBV19 combines with J gene TRBJ1-1; a possible D gene is TRBD1 (5 bases). The CDR3 is made up of 14 amino acids. In germline, CDR1 is LNHDA, CDR2 SQIVND (reference sequence). Trimming removed 5 bases at V and 2 bases at J, with 12 bases between.

This chain connects TRBV4-3 to TRBJ1-1; D gene uncertain. Germline CDR1 and CDR2: LGHNA and YSLEER. Trimming shortened V by 0 bases and J by 1 base, and 6 bases separated the two germline ends. The CDR3 loop spans 14 amino acids. The CDR3 is CASSQEEGNTEAFF. For the CDR3, the DNA is TGCGCCAGCAGCCAAGAGGAGGGGAACACTGAAGCTTTCTTT.

This clone was picked up a small number of times. The genes are TRBV30 and TRBJ1-5; a weak D match, TRBD1 (5 bases). Germline CDR1 and CDR2: GTSNPN and SVGIG (reference sequence). This CDR3 has 14 residues. The V gene lost 1 base and the J gene lost 0 bases, with 7 bases spanning the gap. The CDR3 is CAWSEGNSNQPQHF. CDR3 in DNA: TGTGCCTGGAGTGAGGGGAATAGCAATCAGCCCCAGCATTTT.

The rearrangement joins TRBV30 to TRBJ2-7, with 9 bases identical to TRBD1. Trimming removed 3 bases from V and 2 bases from J; junction bases left unmatched: 2. The CDR3 runs 13 residues. The germline CDR1 and CDR2 sequences are GTSNPN and SVGIG (reference sequence). CDR3 residues: CAWSRDRAYEQYF. The DNA of the CDR3 is TGTGCCTGGAGCAGGGACAGGGCCTACGAGCAGTACTTC.

This clone was seen a few times. This chain joins TRBV6-6 and TRBJ2-1, with 7 bases aligning to TRBD2. Germline CDR1 reads MNHNY; CDR2 reads SVGAGI (reference sequence). J lost 11 bases, V lost 0 bases, and 10 bases had no gene match. The CDR3 extends over 15 amino acids. The CDR3 sequence: CASSYSGGVGRKQFF. CDR3 DNA sequence: TGTGCCAGCAGTTACTCGGGAGGGGTCGGTAGGAAGCAGTTCTTC.

This clone was observed a handful of times. This chain links TRBV5-1 with TRBJ2-3, with D perhaps TRBD1 (7 bases). This CDR3 region has 16 residues. Between the trimmed V and J ends, which lost 4 bases and 3 bases, there was a span of 18 bases. Per germline, CDR1 SGHRS and CDR2 YFSETQ. The CDR3 protein is CASSQLPTGRTDTQYF. CDR3 nucleotides: TGCGCCAGCAGCCAACTCCCGACAGGGAGGACAGATACGCAGTATTTT.

The rearrangement uses TRBV7-2 and TRBJ2-2, with a weak D call TRBD2 (6 bases). The germline V gene has CDR1 SGHTA and CDR2 FQGNSA. V lost 2 bases, J lost 4 bases, and 14 bases lay in between. The CDR3 has 16 amino acids. CDR3 nucleotides: TGTGCCAGCAGCTTATGGGGGACTTCAGGCACCGGGGAGCTGTTTTTT. Translated, it gives CASSLWGTSGTGELFF.

The chain recombines TRBV28 with TRBJ1-2; the D gene is possibly TRBD1 (5 bases). Germline CDR1 is MDHEN and CDR2 is SYDVKM. This CDR3 is 14 amino acids long. With 7 bases removed from V and 5 bases from J, the gap between germline ends came to 17 bases. In DNA, the CDR3 is TGTGCCAGCACCGCGGGCCCCGGGGGATATGGCTACACCTTC. As protein: CASTAGPGGYGYTF.

V and J are TRBV28 and TRBJ1-2; tentative D call: TRBD1 (6 bases). Trimming stripped 4 bases from V and 5 bases from J, with 17 bases between. CDR3 length equals 15 residues. Germline V gives CDR1 MDHEN, CDR2 SYDVKM. The DNA for the CDR3 is TGTGCCAGCAGTTCAACAAGACAGGACTCTTATGGCTACACCTTC. Translated: CASSSTRQDSYGYTF.

In DNA, the CDR3 is TGTGCCAGCAGGGCCGGGACTAGCTTTCAAGATACGCAGTATTTT. Its translation is CASRAGTSFQDTQYF. The chain has TRBV7-9 and TRBJ2-3; 9 bases are a match to TRBD2. J gave up 5 bases and V 6 bases, and 9 bases lay outside the gene matches. CDR3 length: 15 residues. The germline V gene encodes CDR1 SEHNR and CDR2 FQNEAQ (reference sequence).

The V gene is TRBV2, the J gene TRBJ1-5; possible D gene TRBD1, 6 bases. In germline, CDR1 is SNHLY, CDR2 FYNNEI. Trimming took 5 bases from V and 7 from J, leaving 15 bases between them. The length of the CDR3 is 14 residues. In nucleotides, the CDR3 is TGTGCCAGCAGTCAGACCGGGACAAGACAGCCCCAGCATTTT. This gives the protein CASSQTGTRQPQHF.

This clone was seen a few times. V usage is TRBV7-9 and J usage is TRBJ2-2; 10 bases fit TRBD2. CDR1 SEHNR and CDR2 FQNEAQ come from the germline V gene (reference sequence). The CDR3 extends over 18 amino acids. J gave up 1 base and V 6 bases, and 11 bases lay outside the gene matches. The DNA of the CDR3 is TGTGCCAGCAGTCCGTATAGCGGGAGGCCCTTGAACACCGGGGAGCTGTTTTTT. Translation gives CASSPYSGRPLNTGELFF.

This clone turned up a few times. The J gene is TRBJ2-1, the V gene TRBV9; maybe TRBD1 (7 bases). Germline values: CDR1 SGDLS, CDR2 YYNGEE. The CDR3 is 12 amino acids. Trimming shortened V by 4 bases and J by 6 bases, and 8 bases separated the two germline ends. CDR3 coding DNA: TGTGCCAGCAGCCAGGGGGGCAATGAGCAGTTCTTC. This gives the protein CASSQGGNEQFF.

V usage is TRBV11-3 and J usage is TRBJ2-2, with 8 bases that match TRBD2. This CDR3 has 15 amino acids. Germline V gene sequence: CDR1 SGHNT, CDR2 YENEEA. V shed 5 bases, J shed 2 bases, and the junction held 4 bases outside the gene matches. The CDR3 DNA reads TGTGCCAGCAGCGCAGCGGGAGCTAACACCGGGGAGCTGTTTTTT. Translated: CASSAAGANTGELFF.

This clone occurred a few times. The chain combines TRBV5-6 with TRBJ2-7, with 10 bases matching TRBD1. CDR3 length: 15 residues. Germline V CDR1 and CDR2: SGHDT, YYEEEE. J gave up 3 bases and V 4 bases, and 7 bases lay outside the gene matches. CDR3 in DNA: TGTGCCAGCAGCAGACAGGACAGGGGGATCTACGAGCAGTACTTC. This gives the protein CASSRQDRGIYEQYF.